A selection of T cell receptor beta chains follows, all from one sample in a study of human thymus T cells. Sequenced by immunoSEQ multiplex PCR; TCRdb stores in-frame clones only, minus some. The table lists around 130,000 clones, around 94% of them singletons. What was sequenced was thymus tissue. The receptors here all came from a boy in the first two years of life with a congenital heart defect but otherwise immunologically healthy. The conserved cysteine and the conserved F or W are not part of the CDR3 here. Rows may omit the clone size; those that give it use once, few, many or a size class.

>TRBV7-9|.|TRBJ2-7
ASSLGRERGINSYEQY
>TRBV28|.|TRBJ2-7
ASSPLEDEQY
>TRBV6-1|.|TRBJ2-7
ASSEARQGGCEQY
>TRBV10-3|.|TRBJ1-6
AIGGTGVNSPLH
>TRBV6-1|.|TRBJ2-3
ASHEQGQY
>TRBV12-5|.|TRBJ1-1
ASGVTGAEAF
>TRBV4-3|.|TRBJ1-1
ASSQDPADSMNTEAF
>TRBV4-2|.|TRBJ1-2
ASSQEDINYGYT
>TRBV28|.|TRBJ2-7
ASSLNPPTVSYEQY
>TRBV10-3|.|TRBJ1-2
AIREEDVYT
>TRBV9|.|TRBJ2-6
ASDTSGSGTGGYSSGANVLA
>TRBV19|.|TRBJ2-3
ASSTRDTDTQY
>TRBV27|.|TRBJ1-6
ASRTTGTPNSPLH
>TRBV6-1|.|TRBJ2-7
ASTTSGGRMEQY
>TRBV4-3|.|TRBJ2-7
ASSQKGTNDEQY
>TRBV11-2|once|TRBJ2-3
ASSFGLTDTQY
>TRBV4-3|once|TRBJ1-4
ASSQSTWGQALF
>TRBV27|.|TRBJ2-3
ASSGRIAGWLSTDTQY
>TRBV5-6|.|TRBJ2-1
ASSSPVDGPSSYNEQF
>TRBV27|.|TRBJ1-2
ASSSGQVNYGYT
>TRBV10-3|.|TRBJ1-1
AISGATGTDTEAF
>TRBV7-2|.|TRBJ1-5
ASSFRGGHNQPQH
>TRBV28|once|TRBJ1-1
ASSTYRKRWRGYMNTEAF
>TRBV6-1|.|TRBJ2-7
ASSEAGRSGPIYEQY
>TRBV27|.|TRBJ1-1
ASGGGGGRAF
>TRBV10-3|.|TRBJ2-2
AIRGQGRGEGELF
>TRBV9|.|TRBJ1-3
ASSPLPTASGNTIY